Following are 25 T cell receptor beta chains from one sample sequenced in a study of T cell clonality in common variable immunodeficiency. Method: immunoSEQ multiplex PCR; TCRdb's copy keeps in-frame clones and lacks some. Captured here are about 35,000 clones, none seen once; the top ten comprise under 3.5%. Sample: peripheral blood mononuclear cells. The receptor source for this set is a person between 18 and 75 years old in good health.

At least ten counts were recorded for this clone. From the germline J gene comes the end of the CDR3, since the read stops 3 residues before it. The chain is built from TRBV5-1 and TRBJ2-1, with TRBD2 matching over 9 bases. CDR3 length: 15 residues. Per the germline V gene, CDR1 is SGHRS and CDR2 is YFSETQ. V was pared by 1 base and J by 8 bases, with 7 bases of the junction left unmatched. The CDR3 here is CASSLTLAGRDEQFF. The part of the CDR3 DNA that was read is TGCGCCAGCAGCTTGACCCTAGCGGGACGCGATGAG.

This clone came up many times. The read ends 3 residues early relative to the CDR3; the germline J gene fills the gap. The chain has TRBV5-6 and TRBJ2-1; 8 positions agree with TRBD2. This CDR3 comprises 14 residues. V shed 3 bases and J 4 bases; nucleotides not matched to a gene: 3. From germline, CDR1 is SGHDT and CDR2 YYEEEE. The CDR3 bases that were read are TGTGCCAGCAGCTCAACTAGCGGATACAATGAG. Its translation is CASSSTSGYNE. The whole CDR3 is CASSSTSGYNEQFF.

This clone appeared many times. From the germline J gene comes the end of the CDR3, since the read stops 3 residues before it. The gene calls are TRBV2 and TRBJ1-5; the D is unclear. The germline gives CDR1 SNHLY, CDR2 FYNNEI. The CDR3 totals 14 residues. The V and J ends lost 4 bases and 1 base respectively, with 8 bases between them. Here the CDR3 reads CASSGAISNQPQHF. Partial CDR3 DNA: TGTGCCAGCAGTGGGGCGATCAGCAATCAGCCC.

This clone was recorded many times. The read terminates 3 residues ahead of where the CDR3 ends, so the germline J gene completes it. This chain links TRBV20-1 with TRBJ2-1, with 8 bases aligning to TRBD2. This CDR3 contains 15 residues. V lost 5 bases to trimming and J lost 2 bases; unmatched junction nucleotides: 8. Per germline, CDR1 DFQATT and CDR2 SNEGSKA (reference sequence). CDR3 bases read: TGCAGTGCTGCCCGGGGGGGCGAAACCTACAATGAG. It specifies CSAARGGETYNE. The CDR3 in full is CSAARGGETYNEQFF.

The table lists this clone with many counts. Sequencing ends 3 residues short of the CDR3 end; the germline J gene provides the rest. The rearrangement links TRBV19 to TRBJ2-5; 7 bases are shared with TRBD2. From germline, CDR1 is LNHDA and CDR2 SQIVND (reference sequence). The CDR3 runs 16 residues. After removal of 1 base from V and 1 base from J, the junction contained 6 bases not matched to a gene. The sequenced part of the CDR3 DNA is TGTGCCAGTAGTATAGCCGGGGGGAGTATCCAAGAGACC. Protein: CASSIAGGSIQET. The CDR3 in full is CASSIAGGSIQETQYF. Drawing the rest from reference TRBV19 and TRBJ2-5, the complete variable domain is DGGITQSPKYLFRKEGQNVTLSCEQNLNHDAMYWYRQDPGQGLRLIYYSQIVNDFQKGDIAEGYSVSREKKESFPLTVTSAQKNPTAFYLCASSIAGGSIQETQYFGPGTRLLVL.

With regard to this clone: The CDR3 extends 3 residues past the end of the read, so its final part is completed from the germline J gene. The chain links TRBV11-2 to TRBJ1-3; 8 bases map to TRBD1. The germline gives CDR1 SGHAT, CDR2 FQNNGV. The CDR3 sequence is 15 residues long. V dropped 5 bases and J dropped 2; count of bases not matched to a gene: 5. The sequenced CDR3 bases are TGTGCCAGCAGCACATCGGACAGGGCTGGAAACACC. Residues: CASSTSDRAGNT. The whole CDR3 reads CASSTSDRAGNTIYF.

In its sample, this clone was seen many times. The part of the CDR3 DNA that was read is TGTGCCAGCAGCCTCGGGACAGGGCAATCCGAG. This encodes CASSLGTGQSE. The whole CDR3 protein reads CASSLGTGQSEQYF. V is TRBV5-4 and J is TRBJ2-7; 9 bases map to TRBD1. The read terminates 3 residues ahead of where the CDR3 ends, so the germline J gene completes it. Germline trimming cut 4 bases from V and 6 bases from J; bases unmatched to any gene: 8. The CDR3 extends over 14 amino acids. Per germline, CDR1 SGHNT and CDR2 YYREEE (reference sequence).

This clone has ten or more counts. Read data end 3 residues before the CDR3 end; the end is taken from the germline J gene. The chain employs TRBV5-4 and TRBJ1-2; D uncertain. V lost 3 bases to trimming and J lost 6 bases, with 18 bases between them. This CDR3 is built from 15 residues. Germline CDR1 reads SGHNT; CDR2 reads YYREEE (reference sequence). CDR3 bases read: TGTGCCAGCAGCTCGAGACACTCCCCGAGGGATGGC. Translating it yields CASSSRHSPRDG. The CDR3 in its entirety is CASSSRHSPRDGYTF.

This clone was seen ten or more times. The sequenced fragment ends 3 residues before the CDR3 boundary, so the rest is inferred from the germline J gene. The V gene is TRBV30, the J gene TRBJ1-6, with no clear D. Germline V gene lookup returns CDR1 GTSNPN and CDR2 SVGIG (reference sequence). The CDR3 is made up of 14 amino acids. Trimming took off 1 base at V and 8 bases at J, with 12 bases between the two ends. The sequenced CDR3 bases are TGTGCCTGGAGTGCCGAGCTCACTTATTCACCC. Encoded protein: CAWSAELTYSP. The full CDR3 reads CAWSAELTYSPLHF.

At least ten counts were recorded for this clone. The sequenced part of the CDR3 DNA is TGCAGTGCTAGTTCCACCTTGGCGGGGGGGGATCCTGAA. It translates to CSASSTLAGGDPE. In full, the CDR3 is CSASSTLAGGDPEAFF. The V gene is TRBV20-1, the J gene TRBJ1-1, with D maybe TRBD1 (5 bases). The DNA ends 3 residues before the CDR3 does, and the rest of the CDR3 is filled in from the germline J gene. Trimming cost V 3 bases and J 6 bases, with 23 bases left between them. The CDR3 contains 16 residues. Germline V lookup: CDR1 DFQATT, CDR2 SNEGSKA (reference sequence).

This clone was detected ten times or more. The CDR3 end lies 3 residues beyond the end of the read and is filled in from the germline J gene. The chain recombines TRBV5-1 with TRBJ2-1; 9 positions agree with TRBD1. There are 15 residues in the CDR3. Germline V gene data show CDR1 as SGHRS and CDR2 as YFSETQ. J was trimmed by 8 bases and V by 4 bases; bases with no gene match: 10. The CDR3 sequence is CASSPTGGAIDEQFF. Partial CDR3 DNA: TGCGCCAGCAGCCCCACAGGGGGCGCGATCGATGAG. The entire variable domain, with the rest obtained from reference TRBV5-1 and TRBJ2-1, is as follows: KAGVTQTPRYLIKTRGQQVTLSCSPISGHRSVSWYQQTPGQGLQFLFEYFSETQRNKGNFPGRFSGRQFSNSRSEMNVSTLELGDSALYLCASSPTGGAIDEQFFGPGTRLTVL.

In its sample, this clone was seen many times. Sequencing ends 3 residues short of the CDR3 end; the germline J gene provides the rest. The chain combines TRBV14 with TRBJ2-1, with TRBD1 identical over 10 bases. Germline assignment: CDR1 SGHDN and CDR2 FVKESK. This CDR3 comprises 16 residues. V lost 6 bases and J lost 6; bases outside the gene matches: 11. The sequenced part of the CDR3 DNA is TGTGCCAGCAGGCTGACGGGACAGGGGATCCTCAATGAG. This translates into CASRLTGQGILNE. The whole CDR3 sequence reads CASRLTGQGILNEQFF.

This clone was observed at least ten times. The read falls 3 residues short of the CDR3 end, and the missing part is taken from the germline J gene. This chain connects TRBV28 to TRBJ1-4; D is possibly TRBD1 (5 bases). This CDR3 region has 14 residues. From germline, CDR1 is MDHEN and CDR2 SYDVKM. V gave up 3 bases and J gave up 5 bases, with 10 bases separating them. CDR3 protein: CASSFLGQNEKLFF. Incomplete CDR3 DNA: TGTGCCAGCAGTTTTTTGGGGCAGAATGAAAAA.

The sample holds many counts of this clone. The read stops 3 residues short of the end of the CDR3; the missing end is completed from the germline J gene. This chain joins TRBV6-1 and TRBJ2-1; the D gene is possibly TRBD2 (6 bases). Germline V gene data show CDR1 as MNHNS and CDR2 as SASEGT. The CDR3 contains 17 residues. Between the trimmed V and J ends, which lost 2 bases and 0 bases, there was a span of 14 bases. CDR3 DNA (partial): TGTGCCAGCAGTGAACTCGCTAGCGTCCGCTCCTACAATGAG. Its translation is CASSELASVRSYNE. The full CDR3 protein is CASSELASVRSYNEQFF.

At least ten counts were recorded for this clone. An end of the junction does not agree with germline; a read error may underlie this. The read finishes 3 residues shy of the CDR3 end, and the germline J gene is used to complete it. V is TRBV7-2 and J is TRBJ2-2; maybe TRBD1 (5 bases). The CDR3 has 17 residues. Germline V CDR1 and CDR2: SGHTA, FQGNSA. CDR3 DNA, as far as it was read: TGTGCCAGCAGCGTAGCTCCTAGACAGTGGAACACCGGGGAG. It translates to CASSVAPRQWNTGE. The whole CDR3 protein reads CASSVAPRQWNTGELFF.

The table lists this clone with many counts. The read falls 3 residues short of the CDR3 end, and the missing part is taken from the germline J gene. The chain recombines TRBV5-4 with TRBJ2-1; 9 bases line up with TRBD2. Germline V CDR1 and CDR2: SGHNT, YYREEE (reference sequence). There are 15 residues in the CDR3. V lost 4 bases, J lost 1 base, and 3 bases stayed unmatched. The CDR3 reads CASSIAGASYNEQFF. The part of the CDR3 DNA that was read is TGTGCCAGCAGCATAGCGGGAGCTTCCTACAATGAG.

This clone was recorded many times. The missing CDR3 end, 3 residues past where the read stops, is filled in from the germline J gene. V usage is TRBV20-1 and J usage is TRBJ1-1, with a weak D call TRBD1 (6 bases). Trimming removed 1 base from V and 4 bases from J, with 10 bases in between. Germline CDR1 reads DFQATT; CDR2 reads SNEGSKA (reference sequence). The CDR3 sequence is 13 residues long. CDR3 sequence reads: CSARVGAGTEAFF. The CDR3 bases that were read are TGCAGTGCTAGAGTGGGGGCTGGCACTGAA.

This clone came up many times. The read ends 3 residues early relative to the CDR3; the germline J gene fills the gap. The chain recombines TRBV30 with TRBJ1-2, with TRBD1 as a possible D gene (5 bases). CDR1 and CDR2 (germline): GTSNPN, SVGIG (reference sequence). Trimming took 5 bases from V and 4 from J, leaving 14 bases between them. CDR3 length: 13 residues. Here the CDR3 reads CAWAQGVGYGYTF. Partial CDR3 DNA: TGTGCCTGGGCCCAGGGTGTCGGCTATGGC.

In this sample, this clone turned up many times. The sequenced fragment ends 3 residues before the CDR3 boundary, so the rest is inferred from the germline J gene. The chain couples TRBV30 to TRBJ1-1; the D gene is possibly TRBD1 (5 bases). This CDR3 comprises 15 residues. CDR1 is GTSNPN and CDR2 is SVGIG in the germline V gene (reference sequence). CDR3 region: CAWRSFDSDLRGAFF. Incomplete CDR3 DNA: TGTGCCTGGAGGTCGTTCGACAGCGATCTGCGGGGA. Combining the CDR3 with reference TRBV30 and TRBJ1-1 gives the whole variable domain SQTIHQWPATLVQPVGSPLSLECTVEGTSNPNLYWYRQAAGRGLQLLFYSVGIGQISSEVPQNLSASRPQDRQFILSSKKLLLSDSGFYLCAWRSFDSDLRGAFFGQGTRLTVV.

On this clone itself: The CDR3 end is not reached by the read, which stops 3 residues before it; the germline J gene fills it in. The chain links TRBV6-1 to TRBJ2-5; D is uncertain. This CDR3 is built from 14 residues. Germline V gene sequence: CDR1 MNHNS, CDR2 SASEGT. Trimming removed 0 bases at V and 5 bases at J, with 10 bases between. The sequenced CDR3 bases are TGTGCCAGCAGTGAAGCGTATCGCGTGGAGACC. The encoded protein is CASSEAYRVET. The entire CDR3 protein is CASSEAYRVETQYF.

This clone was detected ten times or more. The CDR3 sequence is CASSLLQSAGEAFF. The DNA read from the CDR3 is TGCGCCAGCAGCTTGCTACAGTCGGCGGGTGAA. The rearrangement uses TRBV5-1 and TRBJ1-1; no definite D call. Read sequence stops 3 residues before the CDR3 end, and the germline J gene provides the missing end. V was clipped by 1 base and J by 7 bases, with 14 bases between them. The V gene's germline CDR1 is SGHRS and CDR2 YFSETQ. This CDR3 has 14 amino acids.

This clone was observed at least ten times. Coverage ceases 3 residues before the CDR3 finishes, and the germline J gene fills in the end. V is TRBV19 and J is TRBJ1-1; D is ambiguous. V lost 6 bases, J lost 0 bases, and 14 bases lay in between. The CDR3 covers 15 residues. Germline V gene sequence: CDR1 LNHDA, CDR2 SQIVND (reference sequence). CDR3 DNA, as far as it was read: TGTGCCAGTAGCGAAAAACGAACACTGAACACTGAA. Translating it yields CASSEKRTLNTE. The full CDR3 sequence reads CASSEKRTLNTEAFF.

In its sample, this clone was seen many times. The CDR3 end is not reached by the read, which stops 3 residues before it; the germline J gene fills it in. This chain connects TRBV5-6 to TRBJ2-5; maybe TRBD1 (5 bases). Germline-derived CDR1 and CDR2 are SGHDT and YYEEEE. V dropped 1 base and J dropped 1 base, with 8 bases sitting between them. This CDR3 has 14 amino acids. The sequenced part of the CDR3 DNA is TGTGCCAGCAGCTTGCGTGACAGCCAAGAGACC. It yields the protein CASSLRDSQET. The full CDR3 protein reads CASSLRDSQETQYF.

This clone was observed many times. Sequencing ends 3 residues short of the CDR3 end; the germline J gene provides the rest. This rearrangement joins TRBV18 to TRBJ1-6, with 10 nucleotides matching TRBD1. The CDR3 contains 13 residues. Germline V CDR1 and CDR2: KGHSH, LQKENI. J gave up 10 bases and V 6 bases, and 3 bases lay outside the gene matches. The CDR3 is CASSGQGNSPLHF. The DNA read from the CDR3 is TGTGCCAGCTCGGGACAGGGGAACTCACCC.

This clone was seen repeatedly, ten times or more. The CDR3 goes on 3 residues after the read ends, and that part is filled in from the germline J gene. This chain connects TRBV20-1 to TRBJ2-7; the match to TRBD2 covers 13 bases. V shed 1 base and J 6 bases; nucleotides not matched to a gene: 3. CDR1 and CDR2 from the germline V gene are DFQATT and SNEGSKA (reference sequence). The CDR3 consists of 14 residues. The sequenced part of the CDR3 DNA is TGCAGTGCTAGAGCGGGACTAGCGGGAAGCGAG. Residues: CSARAGLAGSE. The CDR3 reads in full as CSARAGLAGSEQYF.